These 17 T cell receptor beta chains originate from one sample sequenced in a study of patients and donors after allogeneic stem cell transplantation. TCRdb passed the RT-PCR reads through MiXCR, listing each CDR3 protein once. The sample includes tens of thousands of distinct CDR3 sequences, 45% to 50% seen only once; the top ten take more than 55%. The sequencing sample was made of blood, either unsorted or a sorted T cell fraction (not recorded which). These receptors all stem from a human donor who was either an allogeneic HSCT recipient or a stem cell or donor lymphocyte infusion donor (not recorded which). It is not recorded whose cells these are; they may come from a transplant donor.

The genes are TRBV5-1 and TRBJ1-5; weak D call: TRBD1 (5 bases). This CDR3 has 16 amino acids. Per the germline V gene, CDR1 is SGHRS and CDR2 is YFSETQ. Trimming removed 4 bases from V and 6 bases from J, with 20 bases in between. The CDR3 DNA reads as TGCGCCAGCAGCCCGGGGCCGGGAGGACGGGGTCAGCCCCAGCATTTT. This translates into CASSPGPGGRGQPQHF.

The J gene is TRBJ2-5, the V gene TRBV7-3; D gene uncertain. This CDR3 contains 9 residues. The germline V gene encodes CDR1 SGHTA and CDR2 FQGTGA. Trimming took 8 bases from V and 3 from J, leaving 1 base between them. CDR3 loop: CASEETQYF. As DNA, the CDR3 is TGTGCCAGCGAAGAGACCCAGTACTTC.

This chain joins TRBV5-1 and TRBJ2-3; 9 bases are shared with TRBD2. Germline V lookup: CDR1 SGHRS, CDR2 YFSETQ. The CDR3 runs to 15 residues. After removal of 4 bases from V and 4 bases from J, the junction contained 7 bases not matched to a gene. CDR3 sequence: CASSAGSGRSDTQYF. CDR3 DNA: TGCGCCAGCAGCGCAGGGAGCGGGAGGTCAGATACGCAGTATTTT.

This chain joins TRBV7-9 and TRBJ1-2, with a weak D call TRBD1 (5 bases). V was shortened by 5 bases and J by 1 base, with 11 bases between the two germline ends. The CDR3 is made up of 14 amino acids. Germline V lookup: CDR1 SEHNR, CDR2 FQNEAQ (reference sequence). CDR3: CASSPGLYNYGYTF. The DNA of the CDR3 is TGTGCCAGCAGCCCGGGACTGTATAACTATGGCTACACCTTC.

The chain is built from TRBV13 and TRBJ1-1; unclear D gene. CDR1 is PRHDT and CDR2 is FYEKMQ in the germline V gene (reference sequence). Deletions cut 0 bases from V and 0 bases from J, with 5 bases between. The CDR3 consists of 14 residues. CDR3 nucleotide sequence: TGTGCCAGCAGCTTAGGGAACTTGAACACTGAAGCTTTCTTT. Translated: CASSLGNLNTEAFF.

In this sample, this clonotype turned up once. The chain joins TRBV7-9 to TRBJ1-1; TRBD1 matches 8 bases. The CDR3 is made up of 15 amino acids. CDR1 and CDR2 (germline): SEHNR, FQNEAQ (reference sequence). V dropped 5 bases and J dropped 2; count of bases not matched to a gene: 7. The CDR3 nucleotides read TGTGCCAGCAGCCAACCCGACAGGGGCAACACTGAAGCTTTCTTT. It is translated as CASSQPDRGNTEAFF.

This clonotype was found a few times. CDR3 sequence (DNA): TGTGCCAGCGGCGAACAGGAATTATATGGCTACACCTTC. Translating gives CASGEQELYGYTF. The chain carries TRBV6-2 or TRBV6-3 and TRBJ1-2; perhaps TRBD1 as D (5 bases). The germline V gene has CDR1 MNHEY and CDR2 SVGEGT. The CDR3 runs to 13 residues. V lost 8 bases, J lost 5 bases, and 15 bases lay in between.

For the CDR3, the DNA is TGCGCCAGCAGCCAAGAAGAGATTCAGAACACCGGGGAGCTGTTTTTT. It specifies CASSQEEIQNTGELFF. The chain has TRBV4-1 and TRBJ2-2; D is unclear. Germline-derived CDR1 and CDR2 are MGHRA and YSYEKL. This CDR3 has 16 amino acids. Trimming removed 0 bases from V and 1 base from J, with 9 bases in between.

This clonotype was detected many times. The chain couples TRBV28 to TRBJ1-4; D may be TRBD1 (5 bases). Trimming cost V 5 bases and J 7 bases, with 14 bases left between them. The length of the CDR3 is 14 residues. Germline CDR1 MDHEN, CDR2 SYDVKM. CDR3 in amino acids: CASSTGRNTEKLFF. The CDR3 DNA reads as TGTGCCAGCAGTACGGGACGGAACACTGAAAAACTGTTTTTT.

The genes are TRBV28 and TRBJ1-1; D is ambiguous. Germline V gene lookup returns CDR1 MDHEN and CDR2 SYDVKM. Trimming took off 5 bases at V and 2 bases at J, with 6 bases between the two ends. The CDR3 covers 12 residues. DNA for the CDR3: TGTGCCAGCAGTGATCGAAACACTGAAGCTTTCTTT. It specifies CASSDRNTEAFF.

The sample holds one count of this clonotype. The CDR3 DNA reads TGCGCCAGCAGCTTCCGGACTCCCCTCGGGAGTAACACAGATACGCAGTATTTT. Translation: CASSFRTPLGSNTDTQYF. The gene calls are TRBV5-1 and TRBJ2-3; a possible D gene is TRBD2 (6 bases). From germline, CDR1 is SGHRS and CDR2 YFSETQ. Trimming removed 2 bases at V and 2 bases at J, with 21 bases between. This CDR3 has 18 amino acids.

The chain is built from TRBV9 and TRBJ1-1, with D tentatively TRBD1 (6 bases). The CDR3 covers 13 residues. V was trimmed by 4 bases and J by 7 bases, leaving 14 bases between them. The germline CDR1 and CDR2 sequences are SGDLS and YYNGEE. The CDR3 DNA reads as TGTGCCAGCAGCAGCGGGGGCACGCATGAAGCTTTCTTT. Translating it yields CASSSGGTHEAFF. Full variable domain (rest looked up from reference TRBV9 and TRBJ1-1): DSGVTQTPKHLITATGQRVTLRCSPRSGDLSVYWYQQSLDQGLQFLIQYYNGEERAKGNILERFSAQQFPDLHSELNLSSLELGDSALYFCASSSGGTHEAFFGQGTRLTVV.

This clonotype was counted between two and nine times. J is TRBJ1-1 and V is TRBV20-1; D remains unclear. The CDR3 has 11 residues. The germline V gene has CDR1 DFQATT and CDR2 SNEGSKA (reference sequence). V was clipped by 0 bases and J by 7 bases, with 6 bases between them. CDR3 region: CSAREESEAFF. CDR3 DNA sequence: TGCAGTGCTAGAGAGGAAAGTGAAGCTTTCTTT.

The rearrangement links TRBV5-1 to TRBJ1-1; TRBD1 might be the D (6 bases). The germline gives CDR1 SGHRS, CDR2 YFSETQ. There are 13 residues in the CDR3. V lost 2 bases, J lost 5 bases, and 10 bases lay in between. CDR3 amino acids: CASSLTGPTEAFF. The CDR3, as DNA: TGCGCCAGCAGCTTAACAGGGCCTACTGAAGCTTTCTTT.

This chain uses TRBV5-1 with TRBJ2-5, with 10 bases lining up with TRBD1. The germline CDR1 and CDR2 sequences are SGHRS and YFSETQ. The CDR3 contains 15 residues. J gave up 5 bases and V 3 bases, and 7 bases lay outside the gene matches. CDR3 region: CASSSGQGVSETQYF. The CDR3, as DNA: TGCGCCAGCAGCTCAGGACAGGGGGTATCGGAGACCCAGTACTTC.

This clonotype was picked up a small number of times. This rearrangement joins TRBV29-1 to TRBJ1-5, with 7 positions matching TRBD1. Germline assignment: CDR1 SQVTM and CDR2 ANQGSEA. The CDR3 is 14 amino acids. V shed 6 bases and J 0 bases; nucleotides not matched to a gene: 5. The CDR3 protein is CSVLTGVSNQPQHF. For the CDR3, the DNA is TGCAGCGTCTTAACAGGGGTTAGCAATCAGCCCCAGCATTTT.

This clonotype was seen only a few times. For the CDR3, the DNA is TGTGCCAGCAGCTTAGGACGGGGAATATATGGAAACACCATATATTTT. Its translation: CASSLGRGIYGNTIYF. The rearrangement uses TRBV7-2 and TRBJ1-3; no reliable D call. The CDR3 extends over 16 amino acids. The germline V gene has CDR1 SGHTA and CDR2 FQGNSA. V was trimmed by 1 base and J by 3 bases, leaving 13 bases between them.